The rows below give T cell receptor beta chains drawn from one sample of a study of cytomegalovirus exposure and HLA in healthy donors. Some clones are missing from TCRdb's copy, which holds only in-frame ones; the method was immunoSEQ multiplex PCR. The sample has under 200,000 clones, 96% seen once; the top ten hold approximately 0.82%. Sequences were obtained from PBMCs. The receptors originated from a woman between 18 and 30 years old in good health and CMV-seronegative. The CDR3 runs from the conserved cysteine through the conserved F or W. The D gene is left open where the match is weak. The size of a clone is reported for some rows only, either as once, few or many, or as a class for expanded clones.

>-|TRBV30|TRBJ2-7|-
CAWSTATGTYEQYF
TGTGCCTGGAGTACCGCGACAGGCACCTACGAGCAGTACTTC
>-|TRBV30|TRBJ1-1|-
CAWSGRNTEAFF
TGTGCCTGGAGTGGCAGGAACACTGAAGCTTTCTTT
>-|TRBV15|TRBJ2-2|-
CATSQKTGTAGELFF
TGTGCCACCAGCCAAAAGACAGGAACGGCCGGGGAGCTGTTTTTT
>-|TRBV15|TRBJ2-4|-
CATSRARTHLAKNIQYF
TGTGCCACCAGCAGAGCAAGAACTCACCTAGCCAAAAACATTCAGTACTTC
>TRBD2|TRBV29-1|TRBJ2-3|-
CSVAWDYTDTQYF
TGCAGCGTTGCCTGGGACTACACAGATACGCAGTATTTT
>TRBD1|TRBV6-6|TRBJ2-7|once
CASTLRGDRGIYEQYF
TGTGCCAGCACGCTTAGGGGGGACAGGGGAATTTACGAGCAGTACTTC
>-|TRBV29-1|TRBJ1-2|-
CSVEGRQETLANYGYTF
TGCAGCGTTGAGGGCCGACAGGAGACACTAGCTAACTATGGCTACACCTTC
>-|TRBV13|TRBJ2-3|-
CASSLTSGTDTQYF
TGTGCCAGCAGCTTAACCAGCGGCACAGATACGCAGTATTTT
>-|TRBV2|TRBJ1-1|-
CASRGGEGTEAFF
TGTGCCAGCAGGGGAGGTGAGGGGACTGAAGCTTTCTTT
>TRBD1|TRBV7-2|TRBJ1-2|-
CASSREGAYYGYTF
TGTGCCAGCAGCCGTGAGGGGGCCTACTATGGCTACACCTTC
>TRBD1|TRBV5-1|TRBJ1-2|-
CASSSKGTGVDFHRYGYTF
TGCGCCAGCAGCTCCAAGGGGACAGGGGTGGATTTCCATAGGTATGGCTACACCTTC
>-|TRBV30|TRBJ1-2|few
CAWSRGYGYTF
TGTGCCTGGAGCCGGGGCTATGGCTACACCTTC
>-|TRBV5-5|TRBJ2-7|-
CASSLVQLSYEQYF
TGTGCCAGCAGCTTGGTACAGCTCTCCTACGAGCAGTACTTC
>TRBD1|TRBV19|TRBJ1-1|once
CASSTTGEAFF
TGTGCCAGTAGTACGACAGGGGAAGCTTTCTTT
>TRBD2|TRBV4-2|TRBJ2-3|-
CASSQPVLADGGTDTQYF
TGTGCCAGCAGCCAGCCGGTACTAGCGGATGGAGGCACAGATACGCAGTATTTT
>-|TRBV4-1|TRBJ2-7|-
CASSQDRWGGTGFYEQYF
TGCGCCAGCAGCCAAGATCGTTGGGGAGGGACAGGCTTCTACGAGCAGTACTTC
>TRBD1|TRBV6-6|TRBJ1-6|-
CASSSQGGNSPLHF
TGTGCCAGCAGTTCCCAAGGGGGCAATTCACCCCTCCACTTT
>-|TRBV5-4|TRBJ1-2|-
CASSLGQVGGYTF
TGTGCCAGCAGCTTGGGACAGGTCGGCGGCTACACCTTC
>TRBD1|TRBV19|TRBJ2-1|-
CASTARTGVSNEQFF
TGTGCCAGTACCGCTCGCACAGGGGTTTCCAATGAGCAGTTCTTC
>-|TRBV19|TRBJ1-4|-
CASRRQVGEKLFF
TGTGCCAGTAGGAGACAGGTCGGTGAAAAACTGTTTTTT
>-|TRBV18|TRBJ2-3|-
CASSLRDRPGSTDTQYF
TGTGCCAGCTCACTACGAGACCGACCGGGAAGCACAGATACGCAGTATTTT
>TRBD1|TRBV5-1|TRBJ2-2|-
CASSLGQGSTGELFF
TGCGCCAGCAGCTTGGGACAGGGGTCCACCGGGGAGCTGTTTTTT
>TRBD2|TRBV11-1|TRBJ2-1|-
CASTHHGGGAFEQFF
TGTGCCAGCACCCACCACGGCGGGGGGGCCTTTGAGCAGTTCTTC
>TRBD1|TRBV9|TRBJ2-2|-
CASRGTGGSTPNTGELFF
TGTGCCAGCAGAGGGACAGGGGGTTCTACACCGAACACCGGGGAGCTGTTTTTT
>-|TRBV21-1|TRBJ1-6|once
CASSKIWVGTGSPLHF
-
>-|TRBV6-5|TRBJ1-6|-
CASSSGALYNSPLHF
TGTGCCAGCAGTTCAGGGGCTCTTTATAATTCACCCCTCCACTTT
>TRBD2|TRBV9|TRBJ2-5|-
CASSVTSGGGVETQYF
TGTGCCAGCAGCGTGACTAGCGGGGGGGGTGTAGAGACCCAGTACTTC
>TRBD1|TRBV15|TRBJ2-6|-
CATSNRGVSGANVLTF
TGTGCCACCAGCAACAGGGGGGTCTCTGGGGCCAACGTCCTGACTTTC
>-|TRBV19|TRBJ1-5|-
CASSPGHTTSNQPQHF
TGTGCCAGTAGCCCGGGACATACGACCAGCAATCAGCCCCAGCATTTT
>-|TRBV9|TRBJ1-6|-
CASSEQQGPYNSPLHF
TGTGCCAGCAGCGAACAACAGGGCCCCTATAATTCACCCCTCCACTTT
>-|TRBV9|TRBJ2-2|-
CASSVVVGPGELFF
TGTGCCAGCAGCGTAGTAGTGGGGCCCGGGGAGCTGTTTTTT
>-|TRBV7-3|TRBJ2-3|-
CASSLGTTSTDTQYF
TGTGCCAGCAGCTTAGGGACAACTAGCACAGATACGCAGTATTTT
>TRBD2|TRBV27|TRBJ2-1|-
CASSSGGPSYNEQFF
TGTGCCAGCAGTAGCGGGGGCCCCTCCTACAATGAGCAGTTCTTC
>-|TRBV6-5|TRBJ1-2|-
CASSMTGGWPLGYTF
TGTGCCAGCAGTATGACGGGGGGGTGGCCTTTAGGCTACACCTTC
>-|TRBV6-1|TRBJ2-5|-
CASSERSRYQETQYF
TGTGCCAGCAGTGAACGGAGCCGGTACCAAGAGACCCAGTACTTC
>-|TRBV6-1|TRBJ1-1|-
CASYIQGNTEAFF
TGTGCCAGCTATATACAGGGAAACACTGAAGCTTTCTTT